Relative to its sample, the clone carrying this T cell receptor beta chain is large (0.1 to 1%). The record originates from a study of circulating CD8 cells and anti-PD-1 response in melanoma. Four subsets defined by PD-1 and/or TIGIT were sorted from live CD3+CD8+TCRalphabeta+ cells. The germline V gene has CDR1 LGHNA and CDR2 YSLEER. Trimming removed 2 bases from V and 6 bases from J, with 14 bases in between. The CDR3 is 15 amino acids. Using around 14 ng of total RNA, TCR libraries were made with the QIAseq Immune Repertoire TCR panel. TCRdb processed the reads anew with MiXCR; each CDR3 protein has one entry. Seen here are around 710 distinct CDR3 sequences, around 8% observed once, and the top ten hold approximately 15%.

The V gene is TRBV4-3, the J gene TRBJ2-1; D is possibly TRBD2 (6 bases). The sequence was obtained from a human donor with melanoma. The specimen comprised CD8+ T cells from PBMCs, sampled at baseline or after one month of anti-PD-1 therapy (not recorded which). CDR3 bases: TGCGCCAGCAGCCAATCCTCGCGGGGAGTCAATGAGCAGTTCTTC. This gives the protein CASSQSSRGVNEQFF.